The 2 T cell receptor beta chains listed next were all sequenced from one sample in a study of cytomegalovirus exposure and HLA in healthy donors. PCR primers comprised 60 Vbeta and 13 Jbeta primers. Some clones are missing from TCRdb's copy, which holds only in-frame ones; the method was immunoSEQ multiplex PCR. The sample includes around 120,000 clones, around 83% of them seen just once. Specimen: PBMCs. The receptors come from a girl aged 2 to 10 in good health and CMV-seronegative.

The chain couples TRBV10-1 to TRBJ2-5, with TRBD1 identical over 7 bases. The CDR3 covers 12 residues. Germline V gene lookup returns CDR1 WNHNN and CDR2 SYGVQD (reference sequence). V was pared by 8 bases and J by 4 bases, with 4 bases of the junction left unmatched. Written as DNA, the CDR3 is TGCGCCAGCGTACAGGGGTTAGAGACCCAGTACTTC. Amino acid sequence: CASVQGLETQYF.

The rearrangement links TRBV10-2 to TRBJ2-3, with TRBD2 identical over 9 bases. Germline CDR1 and CDR2: WSHSY and SAAADI. This CDR3 comprises 16 residues. Trimming at V came to 3 bases and at J to 4 bases, leaving 8 bases not matched to a gene. CDR3 residues: CASSDPAGGPADTQYF. The CDR3 DNA is TGCGCCAGCAGTGACCCGGCGGGAGGGCCGGCAGATACGCAGTATTTT.